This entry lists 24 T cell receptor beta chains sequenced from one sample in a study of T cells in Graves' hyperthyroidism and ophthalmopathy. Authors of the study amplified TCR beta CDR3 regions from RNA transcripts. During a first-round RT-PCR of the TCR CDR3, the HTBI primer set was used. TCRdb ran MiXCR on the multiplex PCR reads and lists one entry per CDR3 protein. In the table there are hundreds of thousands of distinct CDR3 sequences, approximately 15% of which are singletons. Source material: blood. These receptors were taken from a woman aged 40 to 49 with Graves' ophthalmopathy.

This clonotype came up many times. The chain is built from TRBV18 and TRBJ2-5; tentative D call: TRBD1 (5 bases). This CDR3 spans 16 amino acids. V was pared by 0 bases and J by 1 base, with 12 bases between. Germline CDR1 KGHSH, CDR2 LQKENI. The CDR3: CASSPPQGGSQETQYF. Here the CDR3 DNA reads TGTGCCAGCTCACCACCCCAGGGCGGTTCCCAAGAGACCCAGTACTTC.

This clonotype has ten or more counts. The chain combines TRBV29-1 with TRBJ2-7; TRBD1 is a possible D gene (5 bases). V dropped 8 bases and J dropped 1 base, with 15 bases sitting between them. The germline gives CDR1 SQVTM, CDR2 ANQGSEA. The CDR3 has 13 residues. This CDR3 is CSYRTYQSYEQYF. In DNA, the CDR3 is TGCAGCTACAGGACGTACCAATCCTACGAGCAGTACTTC.

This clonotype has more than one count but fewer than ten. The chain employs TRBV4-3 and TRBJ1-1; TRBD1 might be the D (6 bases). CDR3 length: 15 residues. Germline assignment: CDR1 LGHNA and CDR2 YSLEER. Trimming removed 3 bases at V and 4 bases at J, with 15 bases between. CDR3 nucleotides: TGCGCCAGCAGCCACGACTTGGGGGGGGCCACTGAAGCTTTCTTT. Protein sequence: CASSHDLGGATEAFF.

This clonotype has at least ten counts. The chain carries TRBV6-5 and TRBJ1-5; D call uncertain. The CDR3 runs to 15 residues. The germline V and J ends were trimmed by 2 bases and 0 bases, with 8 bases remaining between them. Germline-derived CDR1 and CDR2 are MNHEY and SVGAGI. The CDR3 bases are TGTGCCAGCAGTTACAACGCGGGTAGCAATCAGCCCCAGCATTTT. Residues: CASSYNAGSNQPQHF.

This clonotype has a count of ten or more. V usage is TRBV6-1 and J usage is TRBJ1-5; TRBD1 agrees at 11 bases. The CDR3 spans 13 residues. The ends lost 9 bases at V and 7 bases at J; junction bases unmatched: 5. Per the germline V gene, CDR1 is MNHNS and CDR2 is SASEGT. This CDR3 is CASGTGGRQPQHF. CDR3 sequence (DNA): TGTGCCAGTGGGACAGGGGGTAGGCAGCCCCAGCATTTT.

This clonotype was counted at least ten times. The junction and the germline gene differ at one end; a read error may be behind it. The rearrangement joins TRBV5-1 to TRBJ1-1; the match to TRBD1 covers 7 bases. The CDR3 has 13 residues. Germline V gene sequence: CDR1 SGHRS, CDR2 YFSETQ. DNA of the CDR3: TGTGCCAGCAGCCCAGGGGGGGGGACTGAAGCTTTCTTT. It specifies CASSPGGGTEAFF.

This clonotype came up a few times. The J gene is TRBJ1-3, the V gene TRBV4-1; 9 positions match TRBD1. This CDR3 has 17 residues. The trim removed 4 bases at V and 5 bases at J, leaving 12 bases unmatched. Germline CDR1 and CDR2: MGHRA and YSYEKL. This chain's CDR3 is CASSLTLNDRGRNTIYF. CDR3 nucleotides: TGCGCCAGCAGCCTCACCCTTAACGACAGGGGGAGAAACACCATATATTTT.

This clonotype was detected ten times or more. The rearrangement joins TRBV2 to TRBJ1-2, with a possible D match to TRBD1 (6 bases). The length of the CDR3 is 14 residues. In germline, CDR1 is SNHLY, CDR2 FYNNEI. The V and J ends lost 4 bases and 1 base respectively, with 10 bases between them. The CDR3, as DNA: TGTGCCAGCAGTGTGGACAGCTTTAACTATGGCTACACCTTC. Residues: CASSVDSFNYGYTF. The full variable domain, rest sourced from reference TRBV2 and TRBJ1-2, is EPEVTQTPSHQVTQMGQEVILRCVPISNHLYFYWYRQILGQKVEFLVSFYNNEISEKSEIFDDQFSVERPDGSNFTLKIRSTKLEDSAMYFCASSVDSFNYGYTFGSGTRLTVV.

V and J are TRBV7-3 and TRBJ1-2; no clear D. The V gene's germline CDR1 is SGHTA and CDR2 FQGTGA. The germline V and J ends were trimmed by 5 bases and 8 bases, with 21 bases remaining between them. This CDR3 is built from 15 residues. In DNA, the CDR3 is TGTGCCAGCAGCCCCATACCGTGGCCCGGCGAAGGCTACACCTTC. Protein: CASSPIPWPGEGYTF.

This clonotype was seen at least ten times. Here the CDR3 reads CASAGATEAFF. The DNA of the CDR3 is TGTGCCAGTGCGGGGGCCACTGAAGCTTTCTTT. The V gene is TRBV19, the J gene TRBJ1-1, with D perhaps matching TRBD1 (6 bases). CDR3 size: 11 residues. The V and J ends lost 8 bases and 4 bases respectively, with 8 bases between them. The germline CDR1 and CDR2 sequences are LNHDA and SQIVND (reference sequence). Variable domain in full (rest from reference TRBV19 and TRBJ1-1): DGGITQSPKYLFRKEGQNVTLSCEQNLNHDAMYWYRQDPGQGLRLIYYSQIVNDFQKGDIAEGYSVSREKKESFPLTVTSAQKNPTAFYLCASAGATEAFFGQGTRLTVV.

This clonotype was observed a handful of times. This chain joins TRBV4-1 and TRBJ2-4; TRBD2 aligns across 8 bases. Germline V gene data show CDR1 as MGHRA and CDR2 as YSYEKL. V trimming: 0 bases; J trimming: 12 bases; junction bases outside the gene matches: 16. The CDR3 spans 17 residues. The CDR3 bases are TGCGCCAGCAGCCAAGAGGTCGCAGTCAACCGGCGGGGGGATCAGTACTTC. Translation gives CASSQEVAVNRRGDQYF.

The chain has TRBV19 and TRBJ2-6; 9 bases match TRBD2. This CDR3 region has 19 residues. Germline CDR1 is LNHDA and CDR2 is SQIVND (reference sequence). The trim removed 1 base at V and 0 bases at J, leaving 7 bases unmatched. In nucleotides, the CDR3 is TGTGCCAGTAGTATAGCCAGCGGGGGGTTCAGCTCTGGGGCCAACGTCCTGACTTTC. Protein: CASSIASGGFSSGANVLTF.

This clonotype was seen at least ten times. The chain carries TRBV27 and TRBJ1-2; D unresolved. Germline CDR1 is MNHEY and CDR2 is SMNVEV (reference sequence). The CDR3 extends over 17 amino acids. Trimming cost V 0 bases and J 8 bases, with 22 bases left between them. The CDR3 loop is CASSLSLIGHDERGYTF. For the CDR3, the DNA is TGTGCCAGCAGTTTATCGCTCATAGGGCACGACGAGCGAGGCTACACCTTC.

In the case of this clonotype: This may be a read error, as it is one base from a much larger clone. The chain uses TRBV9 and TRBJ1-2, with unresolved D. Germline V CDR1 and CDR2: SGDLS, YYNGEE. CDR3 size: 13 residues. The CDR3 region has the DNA TGTGCCAACAGCGGCCCATTGTGGGGTGGCTACACCTTC. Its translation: CANSGPLWGGYTF.

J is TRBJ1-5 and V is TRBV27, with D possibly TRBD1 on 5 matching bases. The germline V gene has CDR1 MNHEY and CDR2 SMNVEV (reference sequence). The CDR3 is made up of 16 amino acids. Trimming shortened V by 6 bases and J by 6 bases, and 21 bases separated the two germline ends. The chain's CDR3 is CASSPRGGTWVQPQHF. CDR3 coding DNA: TGTGCCAGCAGCCCCCGGGGGGGTACGTGGGTTCAGCCCCAGCATTTT.

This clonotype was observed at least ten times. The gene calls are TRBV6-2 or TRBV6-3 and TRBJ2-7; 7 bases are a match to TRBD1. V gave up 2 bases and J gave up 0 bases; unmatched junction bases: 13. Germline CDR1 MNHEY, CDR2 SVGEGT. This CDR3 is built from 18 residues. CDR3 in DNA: TGTGCCAGCAGTTACCCCAGGGACAGTCCAACCATCTCCTACGAGCAGTACTTC. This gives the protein CASSYPRDSPTISYEQYF.

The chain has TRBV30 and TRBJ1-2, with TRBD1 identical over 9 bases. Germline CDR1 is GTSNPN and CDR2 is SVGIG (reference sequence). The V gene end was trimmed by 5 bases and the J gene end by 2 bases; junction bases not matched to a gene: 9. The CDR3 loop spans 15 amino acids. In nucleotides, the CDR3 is TGTGCCTGGGGGGAGGACAGGGGAGTGAACTATGGCTACACCTTC. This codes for CAWGEDRGVNYGYTF. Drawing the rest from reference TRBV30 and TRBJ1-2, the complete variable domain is SQTIHQWPATLVQPVGSPLSLECTVEGTSNPNLYWYRQAAGRGLQLLFYSVGIGQISSEVPQNLSASRPQDRQFILSSKKLLLSDSGFYLCAWGEDRGVNYGYTFGSGTRLTVV.

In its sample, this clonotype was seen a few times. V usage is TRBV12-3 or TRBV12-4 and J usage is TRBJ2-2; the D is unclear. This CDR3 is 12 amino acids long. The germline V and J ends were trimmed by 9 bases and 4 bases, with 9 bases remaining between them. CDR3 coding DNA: TGTGCCAGTCACGGGCCCACCGGGGAGCTGTTTTTT. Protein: CASHGPTGELFF.

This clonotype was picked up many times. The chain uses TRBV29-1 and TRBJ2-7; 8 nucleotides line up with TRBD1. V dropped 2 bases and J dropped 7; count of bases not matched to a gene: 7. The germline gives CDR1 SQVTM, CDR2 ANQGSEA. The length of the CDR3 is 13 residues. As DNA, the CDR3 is TGCAGCGTTGAATGGCAGGGGGCGCGGGAGCAGTACTTC. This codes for CSVEWQGAREQYF.

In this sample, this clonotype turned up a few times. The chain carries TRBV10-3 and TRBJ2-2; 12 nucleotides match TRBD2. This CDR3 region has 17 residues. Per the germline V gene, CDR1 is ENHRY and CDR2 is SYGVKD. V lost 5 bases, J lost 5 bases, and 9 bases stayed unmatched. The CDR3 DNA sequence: TGTGCCATCAGTTTGCTAGCGGGAGGGCCAGGGACCGGGGAGCTGTTTTTT. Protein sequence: CAISLLAGGPGTGELFF.

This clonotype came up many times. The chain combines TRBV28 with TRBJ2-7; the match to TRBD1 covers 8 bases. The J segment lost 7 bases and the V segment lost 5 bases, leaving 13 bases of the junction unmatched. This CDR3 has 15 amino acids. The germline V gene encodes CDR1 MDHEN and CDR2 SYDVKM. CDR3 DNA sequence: TGTGCCAGCAGTAATGAAATACCAGGGGGCGGGGAGCAGTACTTC. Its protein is CASSNEIPGGGEQYF. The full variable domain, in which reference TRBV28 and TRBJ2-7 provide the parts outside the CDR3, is DVKVTQSSRYLVKRTGEKVFLECVQDMDHENMFWYRQDPGLGLRLIYFSYDVKMKEKGDIPEGYSVSREKKERFSLILESASTNQTSMYLCASSNEIPGGGEQYFGPGTRLTVT.

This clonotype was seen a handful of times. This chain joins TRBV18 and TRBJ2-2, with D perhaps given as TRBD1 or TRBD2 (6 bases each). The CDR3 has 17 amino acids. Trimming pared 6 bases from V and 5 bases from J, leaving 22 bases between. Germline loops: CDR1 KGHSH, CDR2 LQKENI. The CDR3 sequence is CASSRTQGGGTTGELFF. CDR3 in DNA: TGTGCCAGCTCCCGGACTCAAGGAGGAGGGACAACCGGGGAGCTGTTTTTT.

The CDR3 spells CASSVEGVATEAFF. CDR3 in DNA: TGTGCCAGCAGTGTAGAGGGGGTGGCCACTGAAGCTTTCTTT. V usage is TRBV6-1 and J usage is TRBJ1-1; D might be TRBD1 (6 bases). V was pared by 4 bases and J by 4 bases, with 13 bases between. The CDR3 spans 14 residues. CDR1 MNHNS and CDR2 SASEGT come from the germline V gene.

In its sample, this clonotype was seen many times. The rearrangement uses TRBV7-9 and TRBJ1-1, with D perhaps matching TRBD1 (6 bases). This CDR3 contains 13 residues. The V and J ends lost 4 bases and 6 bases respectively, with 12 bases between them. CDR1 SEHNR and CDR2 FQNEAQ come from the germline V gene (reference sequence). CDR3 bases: TGTGCCAGCAGCTCATCAGGGGCAGCTGAAGCTTTCTTT. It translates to CASSSSGAAEAFF.